The 3 T cell receptor beta chains presented below share a single source sample, sequenced in a study of shared clonotypes between healthy human individuals. The assay was immunoSEQ multiplex PCR, and TCRdb's table has in-frame clones only and misses some. Among about 600,000 clones listed, roughly 97% were seen once. Sequenced material: naive CD4+ T cells sorted from blood. Documented subset: CD45RA+ positively selected. These TCRs come from a woman aged 25 to 39 in good health.

This sequence joins TRBV29-1 and TRBJ2-7; 7 bases map to TRBD2. The V segment lost 6 bases and the J segment 6 bases; nucleotides outside the gene matches: 11. The CDR3 covers 13 residues. Per germline, CDR1 SQVTM and CDR2 ANQGSEA. The CDR3 DNA reads TGCAGCGTGCAACCGGGACTACTTTTCGAGCAGTACTTC. Translating gives CSVQPGLLFEQYF.

The chain combines TRBV10-3 with TRBJ2-7, with TRBD1 identical over 7 bases. Germline-derived CDR1 and CDR2 are ENHRY and SYGVKD. V was clipped by 5 bases and J by 1 base; unmatched bases: 11. This CDR3 region has 16 residues. CDR3 DNA: TGTGCCATCAGTCAAATACAGGGGAGACGATCCTACGAGCAGTACTTC. Protein: CAISQIQGRRSYEQYF.

The chain links TRBV11-2 to TRBJ2-1; D tentatively fits TRBD1 or TRBD2 (6 bases each). Per germline, CDR1 SGHAT and CDR2 FQNNGV. The CDR3 consists of 15 residues. V was trimmed by 1 base and J by 9 bases, leaving 16 bases between them. The CDR3 sequence is CASSLGQGRFGEQFF. Written as DNA, the CDR3 is TGTGCCAGCAGCTTAGGTCAGGGGAGGTTCGGTGAGCAGTTCTTC.